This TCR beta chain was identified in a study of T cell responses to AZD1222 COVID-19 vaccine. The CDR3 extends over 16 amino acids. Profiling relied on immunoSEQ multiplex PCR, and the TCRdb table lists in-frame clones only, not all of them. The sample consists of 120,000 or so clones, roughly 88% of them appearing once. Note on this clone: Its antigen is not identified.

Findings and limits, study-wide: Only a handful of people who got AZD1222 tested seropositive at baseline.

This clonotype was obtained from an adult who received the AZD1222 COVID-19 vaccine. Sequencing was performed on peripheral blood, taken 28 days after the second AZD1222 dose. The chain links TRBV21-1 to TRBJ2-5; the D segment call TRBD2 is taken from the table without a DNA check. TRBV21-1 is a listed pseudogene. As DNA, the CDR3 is TGTGCCAGCAGCAAAGCGCTAGTTGAAATCGCTGCGGGGAAGTACTTC. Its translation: CASSKALVEIAAGKYF.